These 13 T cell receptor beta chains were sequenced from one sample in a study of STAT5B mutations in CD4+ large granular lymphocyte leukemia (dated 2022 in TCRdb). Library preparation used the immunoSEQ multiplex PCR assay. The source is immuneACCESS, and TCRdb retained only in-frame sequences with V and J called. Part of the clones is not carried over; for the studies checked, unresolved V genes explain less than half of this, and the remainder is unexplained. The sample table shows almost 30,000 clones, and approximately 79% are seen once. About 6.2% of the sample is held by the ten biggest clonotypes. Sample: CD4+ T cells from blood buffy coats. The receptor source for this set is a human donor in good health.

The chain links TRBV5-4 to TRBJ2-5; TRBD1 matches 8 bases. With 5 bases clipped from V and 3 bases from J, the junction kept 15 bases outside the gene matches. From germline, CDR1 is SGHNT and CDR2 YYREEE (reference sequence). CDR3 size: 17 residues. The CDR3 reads CASSHAPGTGGEETQYF. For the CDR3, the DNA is TGTGCCAGCAGTCATGCGCCCGGGACAGGAGGTGAAGAGACCCAGTACTTC.

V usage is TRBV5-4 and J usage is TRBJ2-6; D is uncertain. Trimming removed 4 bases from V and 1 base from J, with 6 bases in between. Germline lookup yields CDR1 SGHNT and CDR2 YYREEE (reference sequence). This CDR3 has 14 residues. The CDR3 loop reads CASSAASGANVLTF. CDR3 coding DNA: TGTGCCAGCAGCGCAGCTTCTGGGGCCAACGTCCTGACTTTC.

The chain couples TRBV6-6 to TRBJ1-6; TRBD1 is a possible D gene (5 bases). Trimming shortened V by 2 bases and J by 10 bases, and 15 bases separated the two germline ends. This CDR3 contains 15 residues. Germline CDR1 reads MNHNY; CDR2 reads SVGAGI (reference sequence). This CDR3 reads CASSYRGKAQSPLHF. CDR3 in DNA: TGTGCCAGCAGTTACCGGGGCAAGGCGCAGTCACCCCTCCACTTT.

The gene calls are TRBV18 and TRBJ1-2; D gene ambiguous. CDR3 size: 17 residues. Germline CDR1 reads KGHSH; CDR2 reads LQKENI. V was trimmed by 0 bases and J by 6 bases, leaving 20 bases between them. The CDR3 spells CASSPPSPGWAHNGYTF. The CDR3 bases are TGTGCCAGCTCACCACCCTCGCCTGGCTGGGCTCATAATGGCTACACCTTC.

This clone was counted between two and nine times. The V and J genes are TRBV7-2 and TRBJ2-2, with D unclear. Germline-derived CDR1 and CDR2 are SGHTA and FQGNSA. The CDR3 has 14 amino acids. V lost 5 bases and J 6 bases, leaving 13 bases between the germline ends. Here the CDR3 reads CASSQAYSAGELFF. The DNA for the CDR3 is TGTGCCAGCAGCCAAGCGTACTCGGCCGGGGAGCTGTTTTTT.

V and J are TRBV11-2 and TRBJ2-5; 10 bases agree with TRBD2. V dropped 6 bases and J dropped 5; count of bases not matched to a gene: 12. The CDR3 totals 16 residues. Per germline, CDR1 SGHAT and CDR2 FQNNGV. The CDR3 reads CASRPNSGGARETQYF. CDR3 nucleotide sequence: TGTGCCAGCAGGCCTAACAGCGGGGGGGCCCGGGAGACCCAGTACTTC.

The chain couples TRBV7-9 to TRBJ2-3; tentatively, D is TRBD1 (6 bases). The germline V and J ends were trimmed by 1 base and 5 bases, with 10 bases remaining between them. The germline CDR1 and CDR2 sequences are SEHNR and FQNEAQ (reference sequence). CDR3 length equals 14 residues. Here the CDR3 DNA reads TGTGCCAGCAGCTTAGGGCAGGGGATAGATACGCAGTATTTT. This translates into CASSLGQGIDTQYF.

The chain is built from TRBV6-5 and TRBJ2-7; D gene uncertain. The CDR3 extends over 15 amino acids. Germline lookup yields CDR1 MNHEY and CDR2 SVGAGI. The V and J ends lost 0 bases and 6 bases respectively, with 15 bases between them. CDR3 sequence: CASSYSRVALGEQYF. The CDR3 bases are TGTGCCAGCAGTTACTCGAGAGTGGCCCTAGGCGAGCAGTACTTC.

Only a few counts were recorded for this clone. CDR3 amino acids: CASSPMGRPMNTEAFF. The CDR3 DNA is TGTGCCAGCAGCCCAATGGGACGACCAATGAACACTGAAGCTTTCTTT. The chain recombines TRBV9 with TRBJ1-1; possibly TRBD1 for D (5 bases). Trimming stripped 4 bases from V and 0 bases from J, with 16 bases between. Per the germline V gene, CDR1 is SGDLS and CDR2 is YYNGEE. The CDR3 has 16 amino acids. Complete variable domain (other parts from reference TRBV9 and TRBJ1-1): DSGVTQTPKHLITATGQRVTLRCSPRSGDLSVYWYQQSLDQGLQFLIQYYNGEERAKGNILERFSAQQFPDLHSELNLSSLELGDSALYFCASSPMGRPMNTEAFFGQGTRLTVV.

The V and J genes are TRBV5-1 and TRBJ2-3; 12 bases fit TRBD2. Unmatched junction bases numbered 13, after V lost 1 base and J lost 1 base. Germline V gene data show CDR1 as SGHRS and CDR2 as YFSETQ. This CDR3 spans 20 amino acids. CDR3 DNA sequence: TGCGCCAGCAGCTTGTGGTCGGCTAGCGGGGGGGCTCCCGGCACAGATACGCAGTATTTT. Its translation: CASSLWSASGGAPGTDTQYF.

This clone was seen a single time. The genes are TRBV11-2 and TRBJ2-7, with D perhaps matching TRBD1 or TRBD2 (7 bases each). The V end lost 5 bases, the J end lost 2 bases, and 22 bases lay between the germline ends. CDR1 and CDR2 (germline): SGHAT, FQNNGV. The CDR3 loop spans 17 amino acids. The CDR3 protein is CASSPIGGRDSTYEQYF. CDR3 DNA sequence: TGTGCCAGCAGCCCTATAGGGGGGAGGGACAGTACCTACGAGCAGTACTTC.

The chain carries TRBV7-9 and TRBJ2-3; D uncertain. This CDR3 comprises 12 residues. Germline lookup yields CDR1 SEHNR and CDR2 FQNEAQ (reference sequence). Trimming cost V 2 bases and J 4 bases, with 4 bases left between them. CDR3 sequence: CASSLKADTQYF. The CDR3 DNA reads TGTGCCAGCAGCTTAAAGGCAGATACGCAGTATTTT.

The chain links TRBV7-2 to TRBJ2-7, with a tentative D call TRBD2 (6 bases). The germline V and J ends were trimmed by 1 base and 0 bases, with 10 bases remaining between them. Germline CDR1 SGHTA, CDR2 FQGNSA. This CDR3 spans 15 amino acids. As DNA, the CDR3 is TGTGCCAGCAGCTTAGTAACGGGGGTCTCCTACGAGCAGTACTTC. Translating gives CASSLVTGVSYEQYF.